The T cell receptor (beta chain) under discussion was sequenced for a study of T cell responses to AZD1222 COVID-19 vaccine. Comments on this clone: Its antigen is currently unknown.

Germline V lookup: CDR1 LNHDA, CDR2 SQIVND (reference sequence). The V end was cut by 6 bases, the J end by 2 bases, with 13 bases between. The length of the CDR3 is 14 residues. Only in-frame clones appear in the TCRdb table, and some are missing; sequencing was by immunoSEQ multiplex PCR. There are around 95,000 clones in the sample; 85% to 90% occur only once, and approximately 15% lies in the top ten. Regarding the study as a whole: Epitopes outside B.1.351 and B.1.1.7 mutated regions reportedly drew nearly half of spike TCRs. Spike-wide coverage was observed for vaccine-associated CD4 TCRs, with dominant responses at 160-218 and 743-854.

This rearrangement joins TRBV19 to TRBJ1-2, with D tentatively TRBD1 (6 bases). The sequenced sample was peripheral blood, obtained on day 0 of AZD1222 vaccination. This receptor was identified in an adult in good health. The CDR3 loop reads CASRQGFGNYGYTF. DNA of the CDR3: TGTGCCAGTAGACAGGGATTCGGGAACTATGGCTACACCTTC.